This TCR beta chain was captured in a study of blood T cell repertoires in COVID-19. Study as a whole: T cells, B-cell-depleted T cells, or PBMCs supplied cDNA or gDNA.

This clone was picked up a small number of times. Trimming cost V 5 bases and J 3 bases; bases outside gene matches: 9. CDR3 length: 15 amino acids. Germline V gives CDR1 SGHAT, CDR2 FQNNGV. Authors' methods: Amplification of reference gene primers was used by the study to estimate nucleated cell counts. Sequenced by immunoSEQ multiplex PCR; TCRdb stores in-frame clones only, minus some. V, J and clone size derive from that table, while D and trimming were established from the DNA sequence. This table holds around 50,000 clones, 85% to 90% found once. The chain uses TRBV11-2 and TRBJ2-5; TRBD2 matches 7 bases. This receptor was taken from a man aged 50 to 59 with active COVID-19. Sequencing was performed on peripheral blood. CDR3: CASSPNAGGEETQYF. The CDR3 bases are TGTGCCAGCAGCCCCAATGCTGGGGGGGAAGAGACCCAGTACTTC.